One T cell receptor (beta chain) is described in this entry. Method: immunoSEQ multiplex PCR; TCRdb's copy keeps in-frame clones and lacks some. The data show hundreds of thousands of clones, with roughly 86% seen just once and over 2% held by the top ten. Germline V gene lookup returns CDR1 SGHVS and CDR2 FQNEAQ. Trimming removed 1 base from V and 5 bases from J; junction bases left unmatched: 17. The CDR3 totals 19 residues. The data were obtained in a study of blood T cell repertoires in COVID-19. The source material was peripheral blood. The sequence derives from a woman aged 25 to 39 who had recovered from COVID-19. The chain has TRBV7-8 and TRBJ1-5; 7 bases agree with TRBD1. This CDR3 reads CASSLVPGQGGQDYQPQHF. CDR3 DNA sequence: TGTGCCAGCAGCTTAGTCCCAGGCCAGGGCGGACAGGACTATCAGCCCCAGCATTTT.